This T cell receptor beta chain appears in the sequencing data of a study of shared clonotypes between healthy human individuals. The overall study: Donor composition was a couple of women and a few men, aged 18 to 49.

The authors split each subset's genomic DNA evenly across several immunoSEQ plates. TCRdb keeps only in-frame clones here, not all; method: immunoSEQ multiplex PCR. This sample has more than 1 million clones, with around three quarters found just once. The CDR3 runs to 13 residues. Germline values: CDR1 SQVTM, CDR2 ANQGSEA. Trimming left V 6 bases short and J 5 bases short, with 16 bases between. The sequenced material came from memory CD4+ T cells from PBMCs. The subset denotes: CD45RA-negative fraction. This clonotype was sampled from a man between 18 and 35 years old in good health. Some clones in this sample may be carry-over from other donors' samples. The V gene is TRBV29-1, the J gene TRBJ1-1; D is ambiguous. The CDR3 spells CSVVRAGGTEAFF. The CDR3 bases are TGCAGCGTAGTACGTGCGGGCGGAACTGAAGCTTTCTTT.